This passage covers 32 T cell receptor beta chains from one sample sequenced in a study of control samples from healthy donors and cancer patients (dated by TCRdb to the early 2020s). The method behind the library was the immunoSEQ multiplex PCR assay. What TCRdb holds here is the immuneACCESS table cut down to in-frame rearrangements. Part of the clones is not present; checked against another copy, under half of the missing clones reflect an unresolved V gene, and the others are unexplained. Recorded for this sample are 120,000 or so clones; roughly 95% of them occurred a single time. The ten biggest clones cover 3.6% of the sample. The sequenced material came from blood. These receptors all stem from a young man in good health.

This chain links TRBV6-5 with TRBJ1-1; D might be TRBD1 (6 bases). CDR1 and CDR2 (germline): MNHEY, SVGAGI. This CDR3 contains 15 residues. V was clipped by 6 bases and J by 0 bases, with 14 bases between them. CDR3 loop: CASRPPGGLNTEAFF. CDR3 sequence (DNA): TGTGCCAGCAGGCCCCCGGGGGGCTTGAACACTGAAGCTTTCTTT.

CDR3: CASSQASGTGFVQPQHF. The DNA of the CDR3 is TGCGCCAGCAGCCAAGCCTCCGGGACAGGGTTCGTTCAGCCCCAGCATTTT. The gene calls are TRBV4-1 and TRBJ1-5, with 9 bases that match TRBD1. Germline CDR1 and CDR2: MGHRA and YSYEKL. The CDR3 is 17 residues long. V dropped 1 base and J dropped 6; count of bases not matched to a gene: 10.

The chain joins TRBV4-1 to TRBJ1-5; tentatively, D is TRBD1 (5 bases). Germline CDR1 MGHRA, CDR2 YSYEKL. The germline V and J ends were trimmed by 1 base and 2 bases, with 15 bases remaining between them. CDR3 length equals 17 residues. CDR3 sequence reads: CASSQGRSRARNQPQHF. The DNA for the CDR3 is TGCGCCAGCAGCCAAGGTCGGTCCAGGGCCCGCAATCAGCCCCAGCATTTT.

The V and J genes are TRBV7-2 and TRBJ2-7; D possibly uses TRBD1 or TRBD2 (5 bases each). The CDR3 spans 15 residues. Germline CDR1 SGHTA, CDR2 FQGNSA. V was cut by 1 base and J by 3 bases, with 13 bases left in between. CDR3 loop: CASSLVGGPLYEQYF. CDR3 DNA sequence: TGTGCCAGCAGCTTAGTTGGGGGACCCCTCTACGAGCAGTACTTC. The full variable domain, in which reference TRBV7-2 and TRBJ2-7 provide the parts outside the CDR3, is GAGVSQSPSNKVTEKGKDVELRCDPISGHTALYWYRQSLGQGLEFLIYFQGNSAPDKSGLPSDRFSAERTGGSVSTLTIQRTQQEDSAVYLCASSLVGGPLYEQYFGPGTRLTVT.

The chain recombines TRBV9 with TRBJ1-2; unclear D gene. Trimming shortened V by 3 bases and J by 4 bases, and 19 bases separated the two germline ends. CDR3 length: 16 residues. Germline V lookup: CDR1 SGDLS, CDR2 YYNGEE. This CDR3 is CASSGIGRHEGYGYTF. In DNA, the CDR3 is TGTGCCAGCAGCGGAATCGGACGCCATGAAGGCTATGGCTACACCTTC.

CDR3 loop: CASSQDMAAYMRTDTQYF. The CDR3 DNA reads TGTGCCAGCAGCCAAGATATGGCGGCCTACATGAGGACAGATACGCAGTATTTT. The chain uses TRBV3-1 (or the pseudogene TRBV3-2) and TRBJ2-3; D unresolved. Trimming removed 0 bases at V and 3 bases at J, with 19 bases between. CDR1 and CDR2 (germline): LGHDT, YNNKEL (reference sequence). The CDR3 length is 18 residues.

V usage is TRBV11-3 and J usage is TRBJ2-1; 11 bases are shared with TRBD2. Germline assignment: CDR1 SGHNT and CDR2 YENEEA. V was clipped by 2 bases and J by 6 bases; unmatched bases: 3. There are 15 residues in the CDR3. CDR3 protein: CASSLSGTSGNEQFF. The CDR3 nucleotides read TGTGCCAGCAGCTTATCCGGGACTAGCGGCAATGAGCAGTTCTTC.

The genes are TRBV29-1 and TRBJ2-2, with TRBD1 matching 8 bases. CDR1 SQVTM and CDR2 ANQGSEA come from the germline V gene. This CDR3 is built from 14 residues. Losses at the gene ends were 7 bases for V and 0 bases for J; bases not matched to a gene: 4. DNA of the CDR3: TGCAGCGCCGAACAGGGGGCGAACACCGGGGAGCTGTTTTTT. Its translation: CSAEQGANTGELFF.

The CDR3, as DNA: TGTGCCAGCAGCAAGGACAGGGGGCCGGTTGACTATGGCTACACCTTC. It is translated as CASSKDRGPVDYGYTF. The chain carries TRBV21-1 and TRBJ1-2; the table's D call of TRBD1 was not tested on the DNA. TRBV21-1 is a pseudogene. This CDR3 is built from 16 residues.

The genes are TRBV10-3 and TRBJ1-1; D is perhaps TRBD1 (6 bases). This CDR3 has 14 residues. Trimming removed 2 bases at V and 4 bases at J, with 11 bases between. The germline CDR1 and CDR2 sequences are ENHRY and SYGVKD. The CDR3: CAISENQGPTEAFF. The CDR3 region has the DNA TGTGCCATCAGTGAGAATCAGGGGCCCACTGAAGCTTTCTTT.

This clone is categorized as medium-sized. The CDR3 DNA follows: TGTGCCAGCAGCCCACAGACAGGGACCACCGGGGAGCTGTTTTTT. Residues: CASSPQTGTTGELFF. The chain combines TRBV5-5 with TRBJ2-2; 7 bases line up with TRBD1. The germline V gene has CDR1 SGHKS and CDR2 YYEKEE (reference sequence). The CDR3 runs 15 residues. V lost 4 bases and J lost 4; bases outside the gene matches: 7.

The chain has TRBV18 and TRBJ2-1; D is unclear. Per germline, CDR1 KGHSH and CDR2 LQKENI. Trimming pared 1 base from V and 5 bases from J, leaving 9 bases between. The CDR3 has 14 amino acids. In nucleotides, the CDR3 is TGTGCCAGCTCACCACAGGTCACCAACAATGAGCAGTTCTTC. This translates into CASSPQVTNNEQFF.

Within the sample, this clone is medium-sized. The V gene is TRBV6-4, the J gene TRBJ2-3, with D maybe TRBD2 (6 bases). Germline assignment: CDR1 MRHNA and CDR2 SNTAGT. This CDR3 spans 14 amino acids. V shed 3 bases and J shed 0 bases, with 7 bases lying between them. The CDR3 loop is CASSEGGSTDTQYF. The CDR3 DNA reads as TGTGCCAGCAGTGAGGGGGGTAGCACAGATACGCAGTATTTT.

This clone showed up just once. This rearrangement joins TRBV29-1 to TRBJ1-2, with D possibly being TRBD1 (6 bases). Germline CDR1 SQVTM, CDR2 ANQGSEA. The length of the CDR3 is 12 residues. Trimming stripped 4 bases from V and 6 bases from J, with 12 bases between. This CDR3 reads CSVGVGGHGYTF. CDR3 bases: TGCAGCGTTGGGGTAGGGGGACATGGCTACACCTTC.

The CDR3 nucleotides are TGTGCCAGCAGTACACAGGGACTTACGGGGACCACCGGGGAGCTGTTTTTT. Translated, it gives CASSTQGLTGTTGELFF. V is TRBV27 and J is TRBJ2-2; D is possibly TRBD1 or TRBD2 (6 bases each). In germline, CDR1 is MNHEY, CDR2 SMNVEV (reference sequence). The CDR3 spans 17 residues. Trimming stripped 5 bases from V and 4 bases from J, with 20 bases between.

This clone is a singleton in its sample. Here the CDR3 reads CASSGSTGVGYTF. As DNA, the CDR3 is TGTGCCAGCAGTGGATCGACAGGGGTTGGCTACACCTTC. The genes are TRBV25-1 and TRBJ1-2, with 8 bases lining up with TRBD1. With V trimmed by 4 bases and J by 7 bases, 5 bases remained unmatched. CDR1 and CDR2 (germline): MGHDK, SYGVNS. The CDR3 consists of 13 residues.

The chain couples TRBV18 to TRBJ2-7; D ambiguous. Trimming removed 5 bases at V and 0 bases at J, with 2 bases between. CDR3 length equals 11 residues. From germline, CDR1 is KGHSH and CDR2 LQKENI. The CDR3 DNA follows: TGTGCCAGCTCAGCCTCCTACGAGCAGTACTTC. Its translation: CASSASYEQYF.

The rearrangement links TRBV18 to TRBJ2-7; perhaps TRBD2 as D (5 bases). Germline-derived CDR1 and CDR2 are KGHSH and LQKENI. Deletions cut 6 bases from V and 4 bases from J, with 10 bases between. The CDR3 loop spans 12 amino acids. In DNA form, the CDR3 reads TGTGCCAGCTCTCGGGAAGCTTACGAGCAGTACTTC. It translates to CASSREAYEQYF.

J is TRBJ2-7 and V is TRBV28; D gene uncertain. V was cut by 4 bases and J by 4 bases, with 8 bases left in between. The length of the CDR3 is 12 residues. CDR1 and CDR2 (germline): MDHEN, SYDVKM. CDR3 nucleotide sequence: TGTGCCAGCAGTTCCCCCGGGTACGAGCAGTACTTC. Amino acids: CASSSPGYEQYF.

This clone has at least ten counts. This CDR3 is CASSYRAHQPQHF. CDR3 DNA sequence: TGTGCCAGCAGTTATCGGGCCCATCAGCCCCAGCATTTT. The V call is TRBV6-2 or TRBV6-3, the J call TRBJ1-5; no firm D call. The germline V and J ends were trimmed by 3 bases and 5 bases, with 8 bases remaining between them. Germline CDR1 is MNHEY and CDR2 is SVGEGT. The CDR3 spans 13 residues.

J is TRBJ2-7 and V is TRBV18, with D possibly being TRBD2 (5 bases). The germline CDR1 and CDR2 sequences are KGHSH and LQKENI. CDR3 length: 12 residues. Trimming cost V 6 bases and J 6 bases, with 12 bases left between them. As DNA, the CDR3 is TGTGCCAGCTCCCCGGAGGTAGCCGAGCAGTACTTC. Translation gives CASSPEVAEQYF.

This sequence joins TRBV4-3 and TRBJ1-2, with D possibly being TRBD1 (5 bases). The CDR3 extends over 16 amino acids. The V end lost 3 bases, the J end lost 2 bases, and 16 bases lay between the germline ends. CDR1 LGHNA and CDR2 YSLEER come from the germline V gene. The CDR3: CASSQTPGQGNYGYTF. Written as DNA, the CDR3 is TGCGCCAGCAGCCAGACCCCGGGCCAGGGCAACTATGGCTACACCTTC.

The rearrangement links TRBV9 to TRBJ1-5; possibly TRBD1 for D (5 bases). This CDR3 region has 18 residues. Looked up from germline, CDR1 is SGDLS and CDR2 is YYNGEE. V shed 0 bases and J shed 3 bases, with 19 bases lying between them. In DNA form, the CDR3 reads TGTGCCAGCAGCGTAGCAGTTACTATGACAGTGCCCAATCAGCCCCAGCATTTT. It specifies CASSVAVTMTVPNQPQHF.

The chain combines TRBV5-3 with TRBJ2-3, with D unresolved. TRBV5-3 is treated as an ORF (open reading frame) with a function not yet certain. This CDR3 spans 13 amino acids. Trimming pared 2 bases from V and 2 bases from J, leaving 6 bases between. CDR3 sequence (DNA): TGTGCCAGAAGCTTCCGCTACACAGATACGCAGTATTTT. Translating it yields CARSFRYTDTQYF.

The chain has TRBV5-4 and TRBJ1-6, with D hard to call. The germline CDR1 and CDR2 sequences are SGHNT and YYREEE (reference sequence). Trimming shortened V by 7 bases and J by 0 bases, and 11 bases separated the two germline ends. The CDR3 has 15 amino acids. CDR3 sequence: CASSSESSYNSPLHF. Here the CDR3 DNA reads TGTGCCAGCTCATCGGAGAGCTCCTATAATTCACCCCTCCACTTT.

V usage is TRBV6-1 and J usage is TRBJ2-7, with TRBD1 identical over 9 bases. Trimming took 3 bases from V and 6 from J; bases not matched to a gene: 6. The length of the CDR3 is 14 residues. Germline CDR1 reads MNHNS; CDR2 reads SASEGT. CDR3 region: CASSDPGQGAEQYF. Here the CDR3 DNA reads TGTGCCAGCAGTGACCCGGGACAGGGAGCCGAGCAGTACTTC.

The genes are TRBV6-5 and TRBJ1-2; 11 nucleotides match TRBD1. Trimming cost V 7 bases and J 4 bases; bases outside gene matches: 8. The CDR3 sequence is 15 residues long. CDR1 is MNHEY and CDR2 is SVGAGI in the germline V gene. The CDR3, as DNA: TGTGCCAGCAAGAAAGTTGGACAGGGGGCCTATGGCTACACCTTC. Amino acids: CASKKVGQGAYGYTF.

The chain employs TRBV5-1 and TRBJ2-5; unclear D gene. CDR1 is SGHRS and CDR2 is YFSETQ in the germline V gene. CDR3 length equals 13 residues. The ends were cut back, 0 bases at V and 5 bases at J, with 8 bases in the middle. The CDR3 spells CASSLDDVETQYF. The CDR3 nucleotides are TGCGCCAGCAGCTTGGATGACGTGGAGACCCAGTACTTC.

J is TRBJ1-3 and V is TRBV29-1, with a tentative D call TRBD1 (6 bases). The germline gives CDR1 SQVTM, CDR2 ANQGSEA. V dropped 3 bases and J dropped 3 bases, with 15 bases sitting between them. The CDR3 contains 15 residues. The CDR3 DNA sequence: TGCAGCGTTGACGAGGGCAGGGGAGGTGGAAACACCATATATTTT. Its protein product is CSVDEGRGGGNTIYF.

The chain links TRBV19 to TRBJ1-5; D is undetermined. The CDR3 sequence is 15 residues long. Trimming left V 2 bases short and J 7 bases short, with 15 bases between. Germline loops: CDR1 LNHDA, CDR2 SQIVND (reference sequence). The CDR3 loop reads CASSIKRPGRQPQHF. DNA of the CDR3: TGTGCCAGTAGTATAAAACGGCCGGGGAGACAGCCCCAGCATTTT.

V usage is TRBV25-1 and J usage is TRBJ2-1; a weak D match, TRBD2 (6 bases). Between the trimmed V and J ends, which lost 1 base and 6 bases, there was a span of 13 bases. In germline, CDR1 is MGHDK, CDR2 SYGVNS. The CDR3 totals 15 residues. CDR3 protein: CASSESGTRGNEQFF. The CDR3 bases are TGTGCCAGCAGTGAATCGGGGACTCGGGGCAATGAGCAGTTCTTC.

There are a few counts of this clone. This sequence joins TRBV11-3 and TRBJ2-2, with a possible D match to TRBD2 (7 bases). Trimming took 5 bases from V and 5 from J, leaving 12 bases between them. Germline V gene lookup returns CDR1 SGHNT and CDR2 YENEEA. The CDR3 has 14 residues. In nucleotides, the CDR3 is TGTGCCAGCAGCCGGGCGGGGGCTACCGGGGAGCTGTTTTTT. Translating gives CASSRAGATGELFF.